This T cell receptor beta chain was identified during a study of identical twins. Of note for this clonotype: This clone may be a read error of a much larger clone one base away.

With 8 bases removed from V and 10 bases from J, the gap between germline ends came to 14 bases. CDR1 is SNHLY, CDR2 FYNNEI, per germline. CDR3 length: 11 residues. A universal primer site arose from template switching, and cDNA bore unique molecular identifiers. TCRdb re-called the 5' RACE reads through MiXCR, storing one row per CDR3 protein. Here the sample spans roughly 250,000 distinct CDR3 sequences, around 7% being singletons. The data were also submitted as part of a second study, on yellow fever vaccine responses in identical twins.

V usage is TRBV2 and J usage is TRBJ2-5; the D gene is possibly TRBD1 (5 bases). Sequencing was performed on memory (CD45RO+) T cells sorted from blood. This clonotype originated in a woman aged 18-29 years in good health. The CDR3 DNA reads as TGTGCCAGCGGTAAAGCAGGGAACCAGTACTTC. Its translation is CASGKAGNQYF.